This record concerns one TCR beta chain sequence. The study drew participants aged about 18 to 95 years from 24 US areas. Participant-given clinical history determined each cohort assignment. The data derive from a study of blood T cell repertoires in COVID-19. Trimming stripped 0 bases from V and 7 bases from J, with 12 bases between. CDR1 is LGHDT, CDR2 YNNKEL, per germline (reference sequence). This CDR3 has 14 amino acids. Original processing notes: Reference gene primer amplification gave estimated nucleated cell counts. The protocol was immunoSEQ multiplex PCR, while the TCRdb copy is restricted to in-frame clones and leaves out a portion. That table is the source of V, J and clone size, and D and trimming were worked out from the DNA. Altogether about 130,000 clones are present, under 90% being singletons, with the ten largest covering about 2.4%.

J is TRBJ2-5 and V is TRBV3-1 (or the pseudogene TRBV3-2); D is undetermined. The receptor was derived from a man between 35 and 55 years old with acute COVID-19. Sequenced input: PBMCs or T cells enriched from blood (not recorded which). The CDR3 spells CASSQDWAVGTQYF. CDR3 bases: TGTGCCAGCAGCCAAGATTGGGCTGTCGGGACCCAGTACTTC.